This TCR beta chain was observed in a study of control samples from healthy donors and cancer patients. Clones were read by immunoSEQ multiplex PCR, and TCRdb kept only the in-frame ones, dropping some. The sample gives 120,000 or so clones, approximately 87% of which show up once; roughly 4% is in the top ten. The TCR sequence derives from a woman aged 55-75 years with lung cancer. The sample comprised PBMCs.

The CDR3 bases are TGCGCCAGCAGCTTGGCGGGGGCCAACCATGAAAAACTGTTTTTT. Protein: CASSLAGANHEKLFF. The chain joins TRBV5-1 to TRBJ1-4, with D perhaps matching TRBD1 (6 bases). CDR1 SGHRS and CDR2 YFSETQ come from the germline V gene. The CDR3 totals 15 residues. V was shortened by 0 bases and J by 6 bases, with 12 bases between the two germline ends.